Sequencing of this T cell receptor beta chain was carried out in a study of T cell responses to AZD1222 COVID-19 vaccine (TCRdb year 2021). At the level of the whole study: Because spike-specific TCR depth and breadth did not differ between the two schedules, AZD1222 recipients who got a second dose at roughly 4 weeks were pooled with those who got a second dose at roughly 12 weeks. TCR sequencing was performed for 230 to 250 trial participants, of whom about 200 were given two doses of AZD1222 and around 26 were given two doses of MenACWY control vaccine. Trial participants were enrolled into age subgroups of 18-55, 56-69 and 70-plus years, which contained roughly 140, 27 and 60 TCR-sequenced participants, respectively.

Including the terminal cysteine and phenylalanine, the CDR3 comprises 13 residues. Just CDR3 DNA is preserved here, 39 bases in frame from base 1. V lost 2 bases and J lost 3 bases; the stretch between them is 7 bases long. CDR1 and CDR2 are read off the germline V gene as SGHNT and YENEEA. What the authors observed across the whole study: In the small 56-69-year group, the increase in depth fell short of significance, most likely because of low power. Conclusions about previously exposed vaccinees are limited because only six or seven AZD1222 recipients were SARS-CoV-2 seropositive at baseline. Nearly half of unique spike-specific TCRs reportedly recognized epitopes outside regions mutated in the B.1.351 and B.1.1.7 variants. After two AZD1222 doses, both the breadth and the depth of spike-specific TCRs were significantly higher than at day 0 and than in MenACWY recipients. Because no day 14 peak-response samples were available, the repertoires could be characterized only after the peak T cell response. Vaccine-associated CD4 TCRs spanned the whole spike protein, with dominant responses in regions 160-218 and 743-854. Participants were mostly white British and included more females than males, and it was suggested by the authors that clonal diversity may have been underestimated.

Sample time point, as interpreted from the label and publication: baseline before first vaccination. Vaccinee samples were obtained from the UK trials COV001 and COV002, which included a single-blind randomized controlled phase 2/3 trial of AZD1222 (ChAdOx1 nCoV-19) in healthy adults. Trial participant PBMC samples were collected at day 0 and day 28 after the second dose for TCRbeta chain sequencing. The CDR3 regions of human TCRbeta chains were analyzed by immunosequencing. In the original analysis: Repertoire TCRs were matched against a reference library of SARS-CoV-2-specific TCRs generated with the MIRA antigen-specificity platform. Breadth was defined as the fraction of unique TCRs that were SARS-CoV-2-associated, and depth was defined as the fraction of total T cells that were SARS-CoV-2-associated. Using the MIRA data, each spike-specific TCR was assigned both to the spike region to which the TCR was reactive and to a CD4 or CD8 class. Log10-transformed breadth and depth values were compared by one-way ANOVA with Sidak's multiple comparisons tests. TCRdb retrieved this table from immuneACCESS and kept in-frame rearrangements only. Not all clones are present; in checked studies, unresolved V genes account for under half, and no reason is known for the remainder. Clone size and the V and J calls come from that table; the DNA yielded D and trimming. The sample table records around 80,000 clones; roughly nine tenths of these occur just once. The top ten constitute roughly 4.8% of the sample.

About this clone: This clone's antigen is unknown. No clone much larger than this one lies a single base away; base qualities are absent.

The rearranged segments are TRBV11-3 and TRBJ1-1, with the D gene uncertain. Here the sequenced sample was peripheral blood, taken on day 0 of AZD1222 vaccination. This sequence was found in an adult in good health. Read as DNA, the sequence is TGTGCCAGCAGCTTACTGGCAGACACTGAAGCTTTCTTT. It specifies CASSLLADTEAFF.